This T cell receptor (beta chain) stems from a study of T-cell reconstitution after alpha-beta-depleted transplantation in children. Unique molecular identifiers were incorporated into the prepared TCRbeta library. TCRdb used MiXCR to reprocess the PCR reads, holding one entry per CDR3 protein. The repertoire holds about 540,000 distinct CDR3 sequences, with about 18% as singletons. This CDR3 is built from 17 residues. V was shortened by 1 base and J by 2 bases, with 18 bases between the two germline ends. This receptor was taken from a human donor who donated a stem cell graft to a child with acute lymphoblastic leukemia. V is TRBV23-1 and J is TRBJ2-7, with D tentatively TRBD2 (6 bases). TRBV23-1 is an ORF, with its function uncertain. The sample here was PBMCs from the stem cell graft donor, taken from the stem cell graft. The CDR3 here is CASSQFKSAGTPYEQYF. The CDR3 nucleotides read TGCGCCAGCAGTCAATTTAAGAGTGCGGGGACCCCCTACGAGCAGTACTTC.